A selection of T cell receptor beta chains follows, all from one sample in a study of cytomegalovirus exposure and HLA in healthy donors. This table comes from immunoSEQ multiplex PCR, and its TCRdb copy is limited to in-frame clones, with some not included. The repertoire has some 98,000 clones, about 74% of them found once; the top ten carry approximately 8%. Sequencing input: PBMCs. The receptors shown here come from a female donor in good health and CMV-seronegative. Both conserved end residues are part of each CDR3. D genes are given only for firm matches. Clone size is not always given. Where it is, it says once, few, many or a class for expanded clones.

J: TRBJ1-1; V: TRBV27; size: -; length: 12; D: TRBD1; CDR3: CASRRTGDEAFF; DNA: TGTGCCAGCAGGCGGACAGGGGATGAAGCTTTCTTT
J: TRBJ2-1; V: TRBV4-1; size: once; length: 20; D: TRBD1; CDR3: CASSPSGQAERKSSYNEQFF; DNA: TGCGCCAGCAGCCCCTCGGGACAGGCGGAGAGAAAAAGCTCCTACAATGAGCAGTTCTTC
J: TRBJ1-6; V: TRBV27; size: once; length: 12; D: -; CDR3: CARPVYNSPLHF; DNA: TGTGCCAGACCGGTTTATAATTCACCCCTCCACTTT
J: TRBJ2-7; V: TRBV18; size: -; length: 17; D: TRBD1; CDR3: CASSQDGQGSGVNEQYF; DNA: TGTGCCAGCTCACAAGATGGACAGGGGTCGGGTGTAAACGAGCAGTACTTC
J: TRBJ1-1; V: TRBV10-3; size: -; length: 15; D: -; CDR3: CAINAGRGGNTEAFF; DNA: TGTGCCATCAACGCAGGCAGGGGTGGAAACACTGAAGCTTTCTTT
J: TRBJ1-5; V: TRBV19; size: -; length: 16; D: -; CDR3: CASSTITGGGNQPQHF; DNA: TGTGCCAGTAGTACGATTACGGGGGGGGGCAATCAGCCCCAGCATTTT
J: TRBJ2-3; V: TRBV28; size: -; length: 11; D: -; CDR3: CASSLTDTQYF; DNA: TGTGCCAGCAGTCTCACAGATACGCAGTATTTT
J: TRBJ1-1; V: TRBV14; size: -; length: 13; D: -; CDR3: CASSQTGSTEAFF; DNA: TGTGCCAGCAGCCAAACAGGGAGCACTGAAGCTTTCTTT
J: TRBJ1-4; V: TRBV15; size: -; length: 15; D: -; CDR3: CATSSHGQSNEKLFF; DNA: TGTGCCACCAGCTCACACGGACAATCTAATGAAAAACTGTTTTTT
J: TRBJ1-4; V: TRBV29-1; size: -; length: 16; D: TRBD1; CDR3: CSVARGQGATNEKLFF; DNA: TGCAGCGTTGCGCGCGGACAGGGGGCAACTAATGAAAAACTGTTTTTT
J: TRBJ2-5; V: TRBV29-1; size: -; length: 11; D: TRBD2; CDR3: CSGGRQETQYF; DNA: TGCAGCGGCGGGAGACAAGAGACCCAGTACTTC
J: TRBJ2-1; V: TRBV5-1; size: -; length: 17; D: TRBD2; CDR3: CASSLNPTSGALNEQFF; DNA: TGCGCCAGCAGTCTGAACCCGACTAGCGGGGCGCTCAATGAGCAGTTCTTC
J: TRBJ2-3; V: TRBV2; size: -; length: 16; D: TRBD2; CDR3: CASGLSSGRGSDTQYF; DNA: TGTGCCAGCGGATTGTCTAGCGGGAGAGGGTCAGATACGCAGTATTTT
J: TRBJ2-3; V: TRBV28; size: -; length: 14; D: TRBD1; CDR3: CASTADRATDTQYF; DNA: TGTGCCAGCACCGCGGACAGGGCGACAGATACGCAGTATTTT
J: TRBJ2-2; V: TRBV28; size: -; length: 12; D: -; CDR3: CASGPTGLELFF; DNA: TGTGCCAGCGGTCCGACAGGCCTCGAGCTGTTTTTT
J: TRBJ2-7; V: TRBV5-4; size: -; length: 13; D: TRBD1; CDR3: CASSPAQGEEQYF; DNA: TGTGCCAGCAGCCCGGCACAGGGGGAGGAGCAGTACTTC
J: TRBJ2-3; V: TRBV9; size: -; length: 18; D: TRBD2; CDR3: CASSPGARTSGRYDTQYF; DNA: TGTGCCAGCAGCCCCGGGGCGAGGACTAGCGGGAGATACGATACGCAGTATTTT
J: TRBJ2-1; V: TRBV7-2; size: -; length: 15; D: -; CDR3: CASSLGTGLNNEQFF; DNA: TGTGCCAGCAGCTTAGGTACAGGGTTGAACAATGAGCAGTTCTTC
J: TRBJ1-1; V: TRBV7-3; size: -; length: 17; D: TRBD1; CDR3: CASSLTSGRTGERGAFF; DNA: TGTGCCAGCAGCTTAACTAGTGGTCGGACAGGGGAAAGGGGAGCTTTCTTT
J: TRBJ2-3; V: TRBV5-1; size: -; length: 15; D: TRBD1; CDR3: CASSLGQGITDTQYF; DNA: TGCGCCAGCAGCTTGGGACAGGGTATCACAGATACGCAGTATTTT
J: TRBJ2-7; V: TRBV27; size: -; length: 12; D: -; CDR3: CASSPTHGEQYF; DNA: TGTGCCAGCAGCCCTACCCATGGCGAGCAGTACTTC
J: TRBJ1-2; V: TRBV5-1; size: -; length: 15; D: TRBD1; CDR3: CASSAGQGTYDGYTF; DNA: TGCGCCAGCAGCGCGGGACAGGGGACATACGATGGCTACACCTTC
J: TRBJ1-2; V: TRBV27; size: -; length: 16; D: -; CDR3: CASSSRTAPGEDGYTF; DNA: TGTGCCAGCAGTTCCCGGACAGCCCCAGGTGAGGATGGCTACACCTTC
J: TRBJ2-7; V: TRBV27; size: -; length: 16; D: -; CDR3: CASSLGTQGSSYEQYF; DNA: TGTGCCAGCAGTCTAGGAACCCAGGGATCTTCGTACGAGCAGTACTTC
J: TRBJ1-3; V: TRBV5-1; size: -; length: 17; D: TRBD1; CDR3: CASSRGQGGRSGNTIYF; DNA: TGCGCCAGCAGCCGAGGACAGGGGGGACGATCAGGAAACACCATATATTTT
J: TRBJ2-7; V: TRBV30; size: -; length: 13; D: TRBD1; CDR3: CAWNPDRGHEQYF; DNA: TGTGCCTGGAACCCGGACAGGGGCCACGAGCAGTACTTC
J: TRBJ2-1; V: TRBV7-6; size: -; length: 18; D: -; CDR3: CASSLEGFGAGPSNEQFF; DNA: TGTGCCAGCAGCTTAGAGGGTTTCGGCGCGGGGCCTTCCAATGAGCAGTTCTTC
J: TRBJ2-3; V: TRBV6-1; size: -; length: 12; D: -; CDR3: CATNRVTDTQYF; DNA: TGTGCCACGAACAGGGTCACAGATACGCAGTATTTT
J: TRBJ1-1; V: TRBV7-8; size: -; length: 13; D: TRBD1; CDR3: CASSLTGSTEAFF; DNA: TGTGCCAGCAGCTTGACAGGGAGTACTGAAGCTTTCTTT
J: TRBJ2-3; V: TRBV19; size: -; length: 14; D: -; CDR3: CASSGSRTLNTQYF; DNA: TGTGCCAGTAGTGGGTCACGGACACTAAATACGCAGTATTTT
J: TRBJ2-7; V: TRBV21-1; size: -; length: 14; D: -; CDR3: CAILAGLSSYEQYF; DNA: TGTGCCATCTTAGCGGGCCTGAGCTCCTACGAGCAGTACTTC
J: TRBJ2-3; V: TRBV5-1; size: -; length: 17; D: TRBD2; CDR3: CASSSQEVAGRGDTQYF; DNA: TGCGCCAGCAGCTCCCAGGAGGTAGCGGGGCGAGGAGATACGCAGTATTTT
J: TRBJ1-6; V: TRBV5-6; size: -; length: 13; D: -; CDR3: CASSVDIKSPLHF; DNA: TGTGCCAGCAGCGTGGACATCAAATCACCCCTCCACTTT
J: TRBJ1-2; V: TRBV5-1; size: once; length: 15; D: TRBD1; CDR3: CASSEGQGEAYGYTF; DNA: TGCGCCAGCAGCGAGGGACAGGGGGAGGCCTATGGCTACACCTTC
J: TRBJ1-2; V: TRBV11-3; size: -; length: 16; D: -; CDR3: CASSSRLTEFNYGYTF; DNA: TGTGCCAGCAGCTCCCGGCTGACAGAATTTAACTATGGCTACACCTTC
J: TRBJ1-2; V: TRBV10-3; size: once; length: 15; D: TRBD1; CDR3: CAAGGPPGQFYGYTF; DNA: TGTGCCGCCGGGGGCCCTCCGGGACAGTTCTATGGCTACACCTTC
J: TRBJ2-3; V: TRBV5-1; size: -; length: 16; D: -; CDR3: CASSLGTLGGTDTQYF; DNA: TGCGCCAGCAGCCTCGGGACTCTGGGGGGCACAGATACGCAGTATTTT
J: TRBJ1-1; V: TRBV11-2; size: -; length: 11; D: -; CDR3: CASRLGTEAFF; DNA: TGTGCCAGCAGGCTCGGGACTGAAGCTTTCTTT
J: TRBJ2-7; V: TRBV10-3; size: -; length: 15; D: -; CDR3: CAISESLSSSYEQYF; DNA: TGTGCCATCAGTGAAAGCCTTTCTAGCTCCTACGAGCAGTACTTC
J: TRBJ1-5; V: TRBV6-5; size: -; length: 14; D: -; CDR3: CASSPRDSNQPQHF; DNA: TGTGCCAGCAGCCCCAGGGATAGCAATCAGCCCCAGCATTTT
J: TRBJ1-3; V: TRBV28; size: -; length: 14; D: -; CDR3: CASSWGDSGNTIYF; DNA: TGTGCCAGCTCCTGGGGCGACTCTGGAAACACCATATATTTT
J: TRBJ1-3; V: TRBV30; size: once; length: 12; D: -; CDR3: CAWSYSGNTIYF; DNA: TGTGCCTGGAGTTACTCTGGAAACACCATATATTTT
J: TRBJ2-5; V: TRBV5-1; size: -; length: 13; D: -; CDR3: CASSSLSQETQYF; DNA: TGCGCCAGCAGCTCCCTCTCCCAAGAGACCCAGTACTTC
J: TRBJ1-3; V: TRBV11-2; size: -; length: 18; D: -; CDR3: CASSFRGQNNLPGNTIYF; DNA: TGTGCCAGCAGCTTTCGCGGACAGAACAATCTCCCTGGAAACACCATATATTTT
J: TRBJ1-2; V: TRBV6-5; size: -; length: 13; D: -; CDR3: CASSNGGAYGYTF; DNA: TGTGCCAGCAGCAACGGAGGGGCCTATGGCTACACCTTC
J: TRBJ1-2; V: TRBV14; size: -; length: 14; D: -; CDR3: CASSQVQGGYGYTF; DNA: TGTGCCAGCAGCCAAGTGCAGGGTGGCTATGGCTACACCTTC
J: TRBJ1-4; V: TRBV15; size: -; length: 12; D: -; CDR3: CATRGLSEKLFF; DNA: TGTGCCACCAGGGGGCTGAGTGAAAAACTGTTTTTT
J: TRBJ1-2; V: TRBV5-6; size: -; length: 15; D: -; CDR3: CASSLLTGAPYGYTF; DNA: TGTGCCAGCAGCTTACTGACAGGAGCTCCCTATGGCTACACCTTC
J: TRBJ2-3; V: TRBV7-9; size: few; length: 15; D: -; CDR3: CASSLVSVSTDTQYF; DNA: TGTGCCAGCAGCTTAGTTAGCGTTAGCACAGATACGCAGTATTTT
J: TRBJ1-5; V: TRBV7-9; size: once; length: 15; D: -; CDR3: CASSSLDRPMEPQHF; DNA: TGTGCCAGCAGCTCCCTTGACAGGCCCATGGAGCCCCAGCATTTT
J: TRBJ2-5; V: TRBV5-1; size: -; length: 16; D: TRBD2; CDR3: CASSSLAGGPQETQYF; DNA: TGCGCCAGCAGCTCCCTAGCGGGGGGGCCCCAAGAGACCCAGTACTTC
J: TRBJ1-2; V: TRBV7-9; size: -; length: 15; D: -; CDR3: CASSLVGVGIYGYTF; DNA: TGTGCCAGCAGCTTAGTCGGGGTGGGCATTTATGGCTACACCTTC
J: TRBJ1-1; V: TRBV28; size: -; length: 14; D: TRBD1; CDR3: CASSSPGQGVEAFF; DNA: TGTGCCAGCAGTTCTCCCGGACAGGGGGTTGAAGCTTTCTTT
J: TRBJ1-5; V: TRBV5-5; size: -; length: 14; D: -; CDR3: CASSPGQHNQPQHF; DNA: TGTGCCAGCAGTCCCGGACAGCACAATCAGCCCCAGCATTTT
J: TRBJ1-6; V: TRBV6-5; size: once; length: 16; D: -; CDR3: CASSYSGGENNSPLHF; DNA: TGTGCCAGCAGTTACTCAGGGGGAGAAAATAATTCACCCCTCCACTTT
J: TRBJ2-1; V: TRBV11-2; size: -; length: 14; D: -; CDR3: CASSFRDHTSEQFF; DNA: TGTGCCAGCAGCTTCAGGGATCACACGAGTGAGCAGTTCTTC
J: TRBJ1-2; V: TRBV2; size: -; length: 13; D: -; CDR3: CASTGQPNYGYTF; DNA: TGTGCCAGCACCGGACAGCCTAACTATGGCTACACCTTC
J: TRBJ2-2; V: TRBV28; size: -; length: 18; D: -; CDR3: CASSLFSRGRGATGELFF; DNA: TGTGCCAGCAGTTTATTTAGTCGAGGCAGGGGGGCCACCGGGGAGCTGTTTTTT